The source of this TCR beta chain is a study of shared clonotypes between healthy human individuals. TCRdb's copy holds only in-frame clones and misses some; the assay was immunoSEQ multiplex PCR. This table has 1,500,000 or so clones, approximately 96% appearing once. Germline CDR1 reads SGHDN; CDR2 reads FVKESK. The V and J ends lost 4 bases and 8 bases, in that order; junction bases with no gene match: 8. The CDR3 length is 15 residues. The sequence was collected from a man under 40 in good health. Sequenced material: naive CD4+ T cells sorted from blood. Specified subset: CD45RA+ positively selected. The chain joins TRBV14 to TRBJ2-1; 10 bases map to TRBD1. The CDR3 loop is CASSRRQGAHHEQFF. For the CDR3, the DNA is TGTGCCAGCAGCCGCAGACAGGGGGCGCATCATGAGCAGTTCTTC.